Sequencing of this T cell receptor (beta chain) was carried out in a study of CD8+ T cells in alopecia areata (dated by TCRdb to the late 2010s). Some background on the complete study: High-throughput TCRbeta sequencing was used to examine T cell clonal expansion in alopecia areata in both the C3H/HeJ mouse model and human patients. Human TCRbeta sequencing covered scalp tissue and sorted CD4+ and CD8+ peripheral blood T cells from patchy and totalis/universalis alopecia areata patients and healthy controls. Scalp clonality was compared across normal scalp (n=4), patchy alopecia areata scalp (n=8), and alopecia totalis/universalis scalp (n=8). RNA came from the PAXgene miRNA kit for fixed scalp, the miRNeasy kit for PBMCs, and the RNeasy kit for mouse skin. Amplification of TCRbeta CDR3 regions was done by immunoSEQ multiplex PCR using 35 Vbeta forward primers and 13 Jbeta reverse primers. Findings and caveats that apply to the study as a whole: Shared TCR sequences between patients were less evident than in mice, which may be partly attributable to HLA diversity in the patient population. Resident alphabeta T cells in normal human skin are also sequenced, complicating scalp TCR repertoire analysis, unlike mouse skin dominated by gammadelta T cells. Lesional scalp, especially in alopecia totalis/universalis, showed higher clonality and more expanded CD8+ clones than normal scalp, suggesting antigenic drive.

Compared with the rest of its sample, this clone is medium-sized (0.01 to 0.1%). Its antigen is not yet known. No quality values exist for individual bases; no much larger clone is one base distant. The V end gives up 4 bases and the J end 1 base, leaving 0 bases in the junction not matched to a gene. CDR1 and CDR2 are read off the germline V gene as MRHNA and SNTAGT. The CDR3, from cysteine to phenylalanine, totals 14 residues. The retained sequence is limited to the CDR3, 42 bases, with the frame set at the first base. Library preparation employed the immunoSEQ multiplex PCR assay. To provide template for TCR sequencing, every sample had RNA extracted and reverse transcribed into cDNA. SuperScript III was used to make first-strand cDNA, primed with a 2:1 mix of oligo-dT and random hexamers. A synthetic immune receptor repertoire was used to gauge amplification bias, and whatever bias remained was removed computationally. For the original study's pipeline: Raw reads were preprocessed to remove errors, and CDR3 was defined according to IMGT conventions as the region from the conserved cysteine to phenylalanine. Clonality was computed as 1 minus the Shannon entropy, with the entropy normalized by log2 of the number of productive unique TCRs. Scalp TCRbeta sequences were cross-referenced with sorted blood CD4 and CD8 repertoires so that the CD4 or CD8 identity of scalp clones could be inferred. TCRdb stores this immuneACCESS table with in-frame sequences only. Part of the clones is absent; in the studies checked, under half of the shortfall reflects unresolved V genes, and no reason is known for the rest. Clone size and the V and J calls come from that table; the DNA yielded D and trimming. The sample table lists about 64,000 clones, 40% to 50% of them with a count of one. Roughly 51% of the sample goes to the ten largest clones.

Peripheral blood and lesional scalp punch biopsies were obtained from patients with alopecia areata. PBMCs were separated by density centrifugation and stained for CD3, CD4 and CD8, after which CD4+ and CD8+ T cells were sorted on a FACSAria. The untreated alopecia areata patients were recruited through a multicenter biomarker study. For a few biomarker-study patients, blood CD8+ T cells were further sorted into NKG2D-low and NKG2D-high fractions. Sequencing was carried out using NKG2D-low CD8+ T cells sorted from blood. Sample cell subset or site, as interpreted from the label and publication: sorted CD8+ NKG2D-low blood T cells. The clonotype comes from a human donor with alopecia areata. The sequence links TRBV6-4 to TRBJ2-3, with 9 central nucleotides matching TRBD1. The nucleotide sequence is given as TGTGCCAGCAGTGGGACAGGGGGCACAGATACGCAGTATTTT. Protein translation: CASSGTGGTDTQYF.